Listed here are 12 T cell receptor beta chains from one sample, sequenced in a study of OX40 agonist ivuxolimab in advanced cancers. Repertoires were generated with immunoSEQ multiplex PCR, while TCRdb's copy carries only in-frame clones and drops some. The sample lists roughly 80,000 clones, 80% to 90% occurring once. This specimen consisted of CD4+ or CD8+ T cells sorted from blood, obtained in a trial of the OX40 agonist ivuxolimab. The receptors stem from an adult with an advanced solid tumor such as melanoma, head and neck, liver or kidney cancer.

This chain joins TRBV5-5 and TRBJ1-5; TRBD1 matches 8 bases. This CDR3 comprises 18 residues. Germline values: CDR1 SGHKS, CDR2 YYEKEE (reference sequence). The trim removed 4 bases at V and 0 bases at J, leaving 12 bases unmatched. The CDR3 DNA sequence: TGTGCCAGCAGCCTCAGGGGGCCCGAAGACTATAGCAATCAGCCCCAGCATTTT. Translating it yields CASSLRGPEDYSNQPQHF.

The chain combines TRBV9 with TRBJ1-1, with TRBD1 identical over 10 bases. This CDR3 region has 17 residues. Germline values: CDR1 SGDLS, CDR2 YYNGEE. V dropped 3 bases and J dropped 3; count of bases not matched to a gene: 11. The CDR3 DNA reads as TGTGCCAGCAGCGAGGGGGGACAGGGGAGAAAGGACACTGAAGCTTTCTTT. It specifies CASSEGGQGRKDTEAFF.

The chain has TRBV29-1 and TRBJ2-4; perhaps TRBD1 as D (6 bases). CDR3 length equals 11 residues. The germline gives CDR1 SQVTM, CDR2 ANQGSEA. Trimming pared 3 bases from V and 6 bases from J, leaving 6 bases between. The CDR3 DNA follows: TGCAGCGTTGACAGGGGAAACATTCAGTACTTC. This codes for CSVDRGNIQYF. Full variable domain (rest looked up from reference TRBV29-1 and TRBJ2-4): SAVISQKPSRDICQRGTSLTIQCQVDSQVTMMFWYRQQPGQSLTLIATANQGSEATYESGFVIDKFPISRPNLTFSTLTVSNMSPEDSSIYLCSVDRGNIQYFGAGTRLSVL.

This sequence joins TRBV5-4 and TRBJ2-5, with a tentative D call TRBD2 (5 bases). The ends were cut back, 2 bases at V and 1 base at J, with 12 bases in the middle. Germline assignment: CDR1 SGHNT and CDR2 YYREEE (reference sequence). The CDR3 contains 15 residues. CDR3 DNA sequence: TGTGCCAGCAGCTTAGATCAGAGGGCCCAAGAGACCCAGTACTTC. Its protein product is CASSLDQRAQETQYF.

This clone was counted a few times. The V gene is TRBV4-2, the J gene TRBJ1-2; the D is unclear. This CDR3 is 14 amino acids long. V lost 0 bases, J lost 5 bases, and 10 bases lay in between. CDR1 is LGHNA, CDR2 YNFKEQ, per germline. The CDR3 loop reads CASSQDEGGYGYTF. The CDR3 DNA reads TGTGCCAGCAGCCAAGATGAAGGTGGATATGGCTACACCTTC.

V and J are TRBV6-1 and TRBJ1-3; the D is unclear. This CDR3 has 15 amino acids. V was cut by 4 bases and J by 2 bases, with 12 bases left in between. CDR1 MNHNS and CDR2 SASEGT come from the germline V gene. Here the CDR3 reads CASSGTAAPGNTIYF. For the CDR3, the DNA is TGTGCCAGCAGTGGTACCGCCGCTCCTGGAAACACCATATATTTT.

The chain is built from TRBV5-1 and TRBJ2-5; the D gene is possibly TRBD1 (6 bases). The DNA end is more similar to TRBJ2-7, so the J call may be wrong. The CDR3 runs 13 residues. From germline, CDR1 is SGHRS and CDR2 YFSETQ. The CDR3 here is CASSTRTAYEQYF. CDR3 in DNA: TGCGCCAGCAGCACTAGGACAGCCTACGAGCAGTACTTC.

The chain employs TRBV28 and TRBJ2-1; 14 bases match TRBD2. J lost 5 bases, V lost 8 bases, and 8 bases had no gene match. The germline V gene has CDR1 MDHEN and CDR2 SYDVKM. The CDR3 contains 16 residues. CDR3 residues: CASDGGTSGSHNEQFF. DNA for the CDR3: TGTGCCAGCGATGGGGGGACTAGCGGGAGCCACAATGAGCAGTTCTTC. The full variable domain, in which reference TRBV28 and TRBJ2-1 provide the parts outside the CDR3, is DVKVTQSSRYLVKRTGEKVFLECVQDMDHENMFWYRQDPGLGLRLIYFSYDVKMKEKGDIPEGYSVSREKKERFSLILESASTNQTSMYLCASDGGTSGSHNEQFFGPGTRLTVL.

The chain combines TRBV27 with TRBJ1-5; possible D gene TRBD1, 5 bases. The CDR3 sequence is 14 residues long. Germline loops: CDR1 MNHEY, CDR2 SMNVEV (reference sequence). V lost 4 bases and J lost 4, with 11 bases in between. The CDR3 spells CASSYRGENQPQHF. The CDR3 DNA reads TGTGCCAGCAGTTACCGGGGGGAGAATCAGCCCCAGCATTTT.

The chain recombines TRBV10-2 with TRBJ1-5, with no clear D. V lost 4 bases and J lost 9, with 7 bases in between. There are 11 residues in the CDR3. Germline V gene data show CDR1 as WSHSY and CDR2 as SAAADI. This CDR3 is CASSGGGPQHF. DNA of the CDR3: TGCGCCAGCAGTGGGGGAGGGCCCCAGCATTTT.

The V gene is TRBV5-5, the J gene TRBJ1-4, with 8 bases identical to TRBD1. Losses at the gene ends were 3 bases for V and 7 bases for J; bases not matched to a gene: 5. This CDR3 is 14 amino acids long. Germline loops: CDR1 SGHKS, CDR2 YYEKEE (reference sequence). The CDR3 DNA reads TGTGCCAGCAGCTCGGACAGGGCTCTTGAAAAACTGTTTTTT. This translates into CASSSDRALEKLFF.

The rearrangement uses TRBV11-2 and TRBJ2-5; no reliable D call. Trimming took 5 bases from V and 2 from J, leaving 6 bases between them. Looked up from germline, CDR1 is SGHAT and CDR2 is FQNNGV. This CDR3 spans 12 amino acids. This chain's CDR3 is CASSVSQETQYF. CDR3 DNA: TGTGCCAGCAGCGTATCTCAAGAGACCCAGTACTTC.